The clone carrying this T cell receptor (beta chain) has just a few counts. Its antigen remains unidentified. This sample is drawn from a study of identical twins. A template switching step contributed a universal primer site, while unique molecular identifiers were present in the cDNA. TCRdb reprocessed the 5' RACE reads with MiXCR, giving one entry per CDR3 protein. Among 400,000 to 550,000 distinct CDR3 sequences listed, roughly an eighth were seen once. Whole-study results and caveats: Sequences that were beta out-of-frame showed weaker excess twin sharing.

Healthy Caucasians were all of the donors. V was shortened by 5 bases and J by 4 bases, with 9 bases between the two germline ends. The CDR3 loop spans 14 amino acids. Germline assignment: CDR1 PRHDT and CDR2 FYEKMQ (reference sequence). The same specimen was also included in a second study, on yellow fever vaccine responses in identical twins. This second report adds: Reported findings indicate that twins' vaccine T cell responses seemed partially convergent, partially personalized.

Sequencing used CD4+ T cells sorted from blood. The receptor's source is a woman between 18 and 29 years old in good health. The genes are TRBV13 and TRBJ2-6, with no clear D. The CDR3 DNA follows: TGTGCCAGCAGCCGTGGGGTCGGGGCCAACGTCCTGACTTTC. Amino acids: CASSRGVGANVLTF.